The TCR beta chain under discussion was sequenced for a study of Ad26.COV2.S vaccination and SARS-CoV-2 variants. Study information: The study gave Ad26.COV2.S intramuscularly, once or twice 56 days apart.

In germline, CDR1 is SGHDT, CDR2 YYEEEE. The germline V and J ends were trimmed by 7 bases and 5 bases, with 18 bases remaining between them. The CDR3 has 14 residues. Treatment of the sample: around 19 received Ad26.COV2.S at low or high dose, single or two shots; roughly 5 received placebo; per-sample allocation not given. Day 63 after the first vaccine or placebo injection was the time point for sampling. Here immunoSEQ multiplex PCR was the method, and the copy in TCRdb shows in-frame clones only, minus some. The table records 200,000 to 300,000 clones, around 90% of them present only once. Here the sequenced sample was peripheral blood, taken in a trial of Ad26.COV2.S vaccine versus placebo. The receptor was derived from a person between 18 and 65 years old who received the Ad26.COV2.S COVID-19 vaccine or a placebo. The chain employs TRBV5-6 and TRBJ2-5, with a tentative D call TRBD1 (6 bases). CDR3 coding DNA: TGTGCCAGCCAACGGACCACAGGGTGGGAGACCCAGTACTTC. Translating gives CASQRTTGWETQYF.